Shown below are 19 T cell receptor beta chains from a single sample sequenced in a study of shared clonotypes between healthy human individuals. Libraries were prepared by immunoSEQ multiplex PCR; TCRdb keeps only in-frame clonotypes and omits some of them. The sample includes over a million clones, 95% to 99% of them seen just once. Specimen: naive CD4+ T cells sorted from blood. As for subset: CD45RA+ positively selected. Receptors originate from a man aged 25-40 years in good health.

V gene TRBV5-1 combines with J gene TRBJ2-7, with TRBD1 identical over 10 bases. The CDR3 runs 14 residues. The ends lost 4 bases at V and 4 bases at J; junction bases unmatched: 5. Germline values: CDR1 SGHRS, CDR2 YFSETQ. CDR3 coding DNA: TGCGCCAGCAGCATACGACAGGGGGCTTACGAGCAGTACTTC. It is translated as CASSIRQGAYEQYF.

V gene TRBV28 combines with J gene TRBJ1-4; TRBD1 agrees at 7 bases. The germline CDR1 and CDR2 sequences are MDHEN and SYDVKM. The CDR3 is 13 residues long. Germline trimming cut 7 bases from V and 8 bases from J; bases unmatched to any gene: 7. The DNA of the CDR3 is TGTGCCAGCACCGAAGACAGGGAGGAAAAACTGTTTTTT. This translates into CASTEDREEKLFF.

The chain employs TRBV28 and TRBJ1-2; a possible D gene is TRBD1 (5 bases). The CDR3 has 17 amino acids. CDR1 and CDR2 (germline): MDHEN, SYDVKM. V was clipped by 5 bases and J by 4 bases, with 23 bases between them. The CDR3 DNA is TGTGCCAGCAGTCTACCGGGGCCAGCCACCTTCTCCTATGGCTACACCTTC. This codes for CASSLPGPATFSYGYTF.

This clone was seen just once. This sequence joins TRBV14 and TRBJ2-3; tentative D call: TRBD1 (5 bases). The germline V gene has CDR1 SGHDN and CDR2 FVKESK. The ends were cut back, 4 bases at V and 8 bases at J, with 13 bases in the middle. The CDR3 runs 13 residues. The CDR3 nucleotides read TGTGCCAGCAGCCTTCTGACAGCCGGTACGCAGTATTTT. It is translated as CASSLLTAGTQYF.

The V and J genes are TRBV6-1 and TRBJ2-5; 8 nucleotides agree with TRBD1. Germline-derived CDR1 and CDR2 are MNHNS and SASEGT. After removal of 8 bases from V and 1 base from J, the junction contained 6 bases not matched to a gene. The CDR3 extends over 14 amino acids. CDR3 coding DNA: TGTGCCAGCCTCGGACAGGGCAGCCAAGAGACCCAGTACTTC. It codes for CASLGQGSQETQYF.

This rearrangement joins TRBV2 to TRBJ2-3, with D possibly being TRBD1 (5 bases). The CDR3 is 16 amino acids. CDR1 and CDR2 (germline): SNHLY, FYNNEI. V lost 8 bases, J lost 2 bases, and 20 bases lay in between. The CDR3 protein is CASLMEQGLITDTQYF. CDR3 coding DNA: TGTGCCAGCCTGATGGAGCAGGGCTTAATCACAGATACGCAGTATTTT.

The V and J genes are TRBV9 and TRBJ2-1, with 13 bases matching TRBD2. With 4 bases clipped from V and 8 bases from J, the junction kept 12 bases outside the gene matches. Per germline, CDR1 SGDLS and CDR2 YYNGEE. The CDR3 loop spans 17 amino acids. CDR3 region: CASSPRGTSGIYHEQFF. The DNA for the CDR3 is TGTGCCAGCAGCCCACGAGGGACTAGCGGGATATACCATGAGCAGTTCTTC.

The chain carries TRBV28 and TRBJ1-3, with D unresolved. Looked up from germline, CDR1 is MDHEN and CDR2 is SYDVKM. The CDR3 is 14 amino acids. Trimming cost V 7 bases and J 2 bases, with 12 bases left between them. This CDR3 reads CASTVQYPGNTIYF. The CDR3 bases are TGTGCCAGCACAGTCCAATACCCTGGAAACACCATATATTTT.

The chain couples TRBV5-1 to TRBJ2-3; D remains unclear. Germline lookup yields CDR1 SGHRS and CDR2 YFSETQ. Deletions cut 0 bases from V and 2 bases from J, with 13 bases between. CDR3 size: 16 residues. The CDR3 loop reads CASSLVSSHLTDTQYF. Here the CDR3 DNA reads TGCGCCAGCAGCTTGGTGAGTTCCCACCTCACAGATACGCAGTATTTT.

The chain carries TRBV7-8 and TRBJ2-5, with D perhaps TRBD2 (5 bases). CDR1 SGHVS and CDR2 FQNEAQ come from the germline V gene. The CDR3 has 16 amino acids. V was cut by 0 bases and J by 9 bases, with 20 bases left in between. CDR3 DNA: TGTGCCAGCAGCTTAGCGGTCTCTGGGCTTTTCGGGGCCCAGTACTTC. This codes for CASSLAVSGLFGAQYF.

The CDR3 region is CASSQMDRRNIQYF. In nucleotides, the CDR3 is TGTGCCAGCAGCCAAATGGATCGGAGAAACATTCAGTACTTC. The chain uses TRBV14 and TRBJ2-4; D is unclear. Trimming pared 2 bases from V and 6 bases from J, leaving 11 bases between. Per the germline V gene, CDR1 is SGHDN and CDR2 is FVKESK. The CDR3 runs to 14 residues.

The chain recombines TRBV7-7 with TRBJ1-1; D unclear. Germline values: CDR1 SSHAT, CDR2 FNYEAQ (reference sequence). The V and J ends lost 5 bases and 1 base respectively, with 8 bases between them. The CDR3 sequence is 13 residues long. Here the CDR3 DNA reads TGTGCCAGCAGCCATACAGAGAACACTGAAGCTTTCTTT. This codes for CASSHTENTEAFF.

V usage is TRBV5-1 and J usage is TRBJ1-5; 9 nucleotides match TRBD1. This CDR3 contains 15 residues. Germline lookup yields CDR1 SGHRS and CDR2 YFSETQ. Losses at the gene ends were 5 bases for V and 6 bases for J; bases not matched to a gene: 9. CDR3 protein: CASRTGTGIGQPQHF. The CDR3 DNA reads as TGCGCCAGCAGGACCGGGACAGGGATAGGTCAGCCCCAGCATTTT.

This clone was seen only once. This rearrangement joins TRBV2 to TRBJ1-1; 7 bases align to TRBD1. Germline CDR1 SNHLY, CDR2 FYNNEI. V shed 7 bases, J shed 1 base, and the junction held 12 bases outside the gene matches. The CDR3 spans 16 residues. The CDR3 DNA reads as TGTGCCAGCACCGAGAGGGGGCGGGAGGCGAACACTGAAGCTTTCTTT. Its translation is CASTERGREANTEAFF.

This chain uses TRBV2 with TRBJ2-7; D is unclear. Looked up from germline, CDR1 is SNHLY and CDR2 is FYNNEI. Trimming took off 11 bases at V and 6 bases at J, with 17 bases between the two ends. The CDR3 contains 12 residues. CDR3: CAASVGRAEQYF. In DNA form, the CDR3 reads TGTGCCGCCTCGGTGGGAAGGGCCGAGCAGTACTTC. Together with reference TRBV2 and TRBJ2-7, the CDR3 gives the full variable domain: EPEVTQTPSHQVTQMGQEVILRCVPISNHLYFYWYRQILGQKVEFLVSFYNNEISEKSEIFDDQFSVERPDGSNFTLKIRSTKLEDSAMYFCAASVGRAEQYFGPGTRLTVT.

This clone is a singleton in its sample. The V and J genes are TRBV15 and TRBJ2-5; possibly TRBD2 for D (6 bases). The CDR3 consists of 13 residues. V lost 3 bases and J 5 bases, leaving 10 bases between the germline ends. The germline gives CDR1 LNHNV, CDR2 YYDKDF (reference sequence). CDR3 loop: CATSSGGSETQYF. CDR3 nucleotide sequence: TGTGCCACCAGCAGCGGGGGTAGTGAGACCCAGTACTTC.

CDR3 residues: CASSLMGGLEQYF. The CDR3 nucleotides read TGTGCCAGCAGTTTAATGGGGGGGCTCGAGCAGTACTTC. The chain is built from TRBV28 and TRBJ2-7, with D maybe TRBD2 (7 bases). The V and J ends lost 2 bases and 6 bases respectively, with 11 bases between them. The CDR3 has 13 residues. Germline V gene lookup returns CDR1 MDHEN and CDR2 SYDVKM.

Only one count was recorded for this clone. The chain joins TRBV2 to TRBJ2-1, with D perhaps matching TRBD2 (5 bases). This CDR3 has 13 residues. The V gene lost 11 bases and the J gene lost 2 bases, with 13 bases spanning the gap. Germline CDR1 is SNHLY and CDR2 is FYNNEI. In DNA form, the CDR3 reads TGTGCCCACGGCCCGGGAACCTACAATGAGCAGTTCTTC. It specifies CAHGPGTYNEQFF. Combining the CDR3 with reference TRBV2 and TRBJ2-1 gives the whole variable domain EPEVTQTPSHQVTQMGQEVILRCVPISNHLYFYWYRQILGQKVEFLVSFYNNEISEKSEIFDDQFSVERPDGSNFTLKIRSTKLEDSAMYFCAHGPGTYNEQFFGPGTRLTVL.

V and J are TRBV7-9 and TRBJ2-3, with TRBD2 matching over 7 bases. Trimming at V came to 6 bases and at J to 4 bases, leaving 13 bases not matched to a gene. Germline V gene lookup returns CDR1 SEHNR and CDR2 FQNEAQ (reference sequence). The CDR3 spans 16 residues. The CDR3 DNA reads TGTGCCAGCAGTCAAACGGGGGGTCAATTCGCAGATACGCAGTATTTT. Translation gives CASSQTGGQFADTQYF. Full variable domain (rest looked up from reference TRBV7-9 and TRBJ2-3): DTGVSQNPRHKITKRGQNVTFRCDPISEHNRLYWYRQTLGQGPEFLTYFQNEAQLEKSRLLSDRFSAERPKGSFSTLEIQRTEQGDSAMYLCASSQTGGQFADTQYFGPGTRLTVL.